These 20 T cell receptor beta chains share one sample of origin, sequenced in a study of T cell responses to AZD1222 COVID-19 vaccine. Assay used: immunoSEQ multiplex PCR; TCRdb lists only in-frame clones, some missing. The table has around 100,000 clones, 92% seen once. Sequenced here: peripheral blood, sampled on day 0 of AZD1222 vaccination. These receptors were taken from an adult in good health.

J is TRBJ2-1 and V is TRBV24-1; D gene uncertain. This CDR3 is built from 11 residues. The V gene's germline CDR1 is KGHDR and CDR2 SFDVKD. V lost 5 bases, J lost 6 bases, and 4 bases lay in between. The CDR3 DNA reads as TGTGCCACCAGTGGAGTCAATGAGCAGTTCTTC. It encodes CATSGVNEQFF.

The chain combines TRBV3-1 (or the pseudogene TRBV3-2) with TRBJ1-1; 8 nucleotides line up with TRBD1. This CDR3 comprises 13 residues. The trim removed 1 base at V and 10 bases at J, leaving 5 bases unmatched. CDR1 LGHDT and CDR2 YNNKEL come from the germline V gene (reference sequence). The CDR3 reads CASSQARTGRAFF. CDR3 nucleotides: TGTGCCAGCAGCCAAGCCCGGACAGGGCGAGCTTTCTTT.

The chain recombines TRBV4-2 with TRBJ1-1; 9 nucleotides match TRBD1. In germline, CDR1 is LGHNA, CDR2 YNFKEQ. CDR3 length: 15 amino acids. The ends lost 4 bases at V and 1 base at J; junction bases unmatched: 4. The CDR3 protein is CASSLLTGGNTEAFF. CDR3 sequence (DNA): TGTGCCAGCAGCCTCCTGACAGGGGGGAACACTGAAGCTTTCTTT.

The chain joins TRBV7-8 to TRBJ1-2, with a weak D call TRBD1 (6 bases). Germline V gives CDR1 SGHVS, CDR2 FQNEAQ. Trimming took 5 bases from V and 4 from J, leaving 17 bases between them. The CDR3 is made up of 15 amino acids. CDR3 region: CASSDSQGTGYGYTF. The CDR3 nucleotides read TGTGCCAGCAGCGACTCCCAGGGGACCGGCTATGGCTACACCTTC.

This chain connects TRBV7-2 to TRBJ2-7; tentatively, D is TRBD1 or TRBD2 (7 bases each). Germline loops: CDR1 SGHTA, CDR2 FQGNSA. V lost 1 base to trimming and J lost 6 bases, with 19 bases between them. CDR3 size: 16 residues. The CDR3 nucleotides are TGTGCCAGCAGCTTAGTGGGACAGCGGGGATTAGGCGAGCAGTACTTC. Translation gives CASSLVGQRGLGEQYF.

The V gene is TRBV11-2, the J gene TRBJ2-7; tentatively, D is TRBD2 (5 bases). Germline lookup yields CDR1 SGHAT and CDR2 FQNNGV. The V gene lost 1 base and the J gene lost 7 bases, with 11 bases spanning the gap. The CDR3 has 13 residues. CDR3 amino acids: CASSLGGVWEQYF. The CDR3 nucleotides read TGTGCCAGCAGCTTAGGGGGAGTCTGGGAGCAGTACTTC. Drawing the rest from reference TRBV11-2 and TRBJ2-7, the complete variable domain is EAGVAQSPRYKIIEKRQSVAFWCNPISGHATLYWYQQILGQGPKLLIQFQNNGVVDDSQLPKDRFSAERLKGVDSTLKIQPAKLEDSAVYLCASSLGGVWEQYFGPGTRLTVT.

V is TRBV30 and J is TRBJ2-5; D not resolved. From germline, CDR1 is GTSNPN and CDR2 SVGIG (reference sequence). V lost 4 bases, J lost 3 bases, and 9 bases lay in between. The CDR3 contains 12 residues. The CDR3 is CAWTVLKETQYF. The CDR3 coding sequence is TGTGCCTGGACGGTGTTGAAAGAGACCCAGTACTTC.

V and J are TRBV6-5 and TRBJ2-3, with a tentative D call TRBD1 (6 bases). This CDR3 spans 13 amino acids. The germline V gene encodes CDR1 MNHEY and CDR2 SVGAGI. Trimming stripped 5 bases from V and 4 bases from J, with 10 bases between. The CDR3, as DNA: TGTGCCAGCAGTCGACAGGTTTCAGATACGCAGTATTTT. It specifies CASSRQVSDTQYF.

This chain connects TRBV19 to TRBJ2-1, with D hard to call. The CDR3 is made up of 13 amino acids. Germline V gene sequence: CDR1 LNHDA, CDR2 SQIVND (reference sequence). The ends were cut back, 3 bases at V and 5 bases at J, with 8 bases in the middle. CDR3 residues: CASSIGLNNEQFF. The CDR3 nucleotides are TGTGCCAGTAGTATCGGCCTCAACAATGAGCAGTTCTTC.

This rearrangement joins TRBV20-1 to TRBJ1-1; D is unresolved. CDR1 and CDR2 (germline): DFQATT, SNEGSKA (reference sequence). The CDR3 covers 11 residues. The V and J ends lost 5 bases and 8 bases respectively, with 12 bases between them. DNA for the CDR3: TGCAGTGCTCGAGGAGGAGCCGAAGCTTTCTTT. It is translated as CSARGGAEAFF.

V gene TRBV2 combines with J gene TRBJ1-6, with TRBD1 matching 10 bases. V dropped 5 bases and J dropped 8; count of bases not matched to a gene: 6. Germline V gene data show CDR1 as SNHLY and CDR2 as FYNNEI. This CDR3 has 15 residues. The CDR3 sequence: CASSPRDRGYSPLHF. The CDR3 DNA reads as TGTGCCAGCAGTCCCCGGGACAGGGGATATTCACCCCTCCACTTT.

The CDR3 protein is CASSVAGGGYTF. CDR3 nucleotide sequence: TGTGCCAGCAGTGTCGCAGGCGGTGGCTACACCTTC. This chain joins TRBV12-3 or TRBV12-4 and TRBJ1-2; D unresolved. V was shortened by 5 bases and J by 7 bases, with 11 bases between the two germline ends. This CDR3 region has 12 residues.

The chain couples TRBV24-1 to TRBJ1-2; 8 bases agree with TRBD1. Germline assignment: CDR1 KGHDR and CDR2 SFDVKD. The V segment lost 4 bases and the J segment 8 bases; nucleotides outside the gene matches: 14. This CDR3 comprises 16 residues. CDR3 nucleotide sequence: TGTGCCACCAGTGAAGGGGGACAGGCCCAAGGTGAGGGCTACACCTTC. Protein product: CATSEGGQAQGEGYTF.

The chain has TRBV6-5 and TRBJ2-3; 8 bases fit TRBD2. This CDR3 is built from 16 residues. Losses at the gene ends were 0 bases for V and 1 base for J; bases not matched to a gene: 3. The germline V gene encodes CDR1 MNHEY and CDR2 SVGAGI. The CDR3 region is CASSYSSGGRTDTQYF. DNA of the CDR3: TGTGCCAGCAGTTACTCGTCGGGGGGGCGCACAGATACGCAGTATTTT.

This chain joins TRBV27 and TRBJ1-1; D possibly corresponds to TRBD1 (6 bases). The V gene's germline CDR1 is MNHEY and CDR2 SMNVEV (reference sequence). Trimming took 5 bases from V and 5 from J, leaving 15 bases between them. This CDR3 has 14 residues. The CDR3 sequence: CASSLNRDGTEAFF. The CDR3 nucleotides are TGTGCCAGCAGTCTGAACAGGGACGGGACTGAAGCTTTCTTT.

The chain is built from TRBV28 and TRBJ1-1; weak D call: TRBD1 (5 bases). Germline lookup yields CDR1 MDHEN and CDR2 SYDVKM. The CDR3 is 13 amino acids. The V end lost 4 bases, the J end lost 7 bases, and 13 bases lay between the germline ends. CDR3 loop: CASSSRQLLEAFF. The CDR3 nucleotides read TGTGCCAGCAGTTCTCGACAGCTGCTTGAAGCTTTCTTT. The variable domain in full, with the rest retrieved from reference TRBV28 and TRBJ1-1, is DVKVTQSSRYLVKRTGEKVFLECVQDMDHENMFWYRQDPGLGLRLIYFSYDVKMKEKGDIPEGYSVSREKKERFSLILESASTNQTSMYLCASSSRQLLEAFFGQGTRLTVV.

This chain's CDR3 is CASSWRQGYEQYF. CDR3 DNA: TGCGCCAGCAGCTGGCGACAGGGGTACGAGCAGTACTTC. The chain links TRBV5-1 to TRBJ2-7; 8 positions match TRBD1. J gave up 4 bases and V 3 bases, and 3 bases lay outside the gene matches. In germline, CDR1 is SGHRS, CDR2 YFSETQ. The CDR3 is 13 residues long.

The V gene is TRBV24-1, the J gene TRBJ2-3; unclear D gene. From germline, CDR1 is KGHDR and CDR2 SFDVKD. Trimming removed 0 bases at V and 0 bases at J, with 3 bases between. This CDR3 has 14 amino acids. The CDR3 reads CATSDLTSTDTQYF. The CDR3 nucleotides read TGTGCCACCAGTGATTTGACAAGCACAGATACGCAGTATTTT.

This clone was picked up one time. The rearrangement uses TRBV11-2 and TRBJ2-5; no clear D gene. V lost 0 bases and J lost 9, with 11 bases in between. This CDR3 spans 13 amino acids. Germline CDR1 SGHAT, CDR2 FQNNGV. CDR3 region: CASSLDDRVAQYF. CDR3 sequence (DNA): TGTGCCAGCAGCTTAGATGATCGTGTTGCCCAGTACTTC.

This chain uses TRBV5-1 with TRBJ2-5; perhaps TRBD2 as D (5 bases). The CDR3 spans 14 residues. V was pared by 2 bases and J by 4 bases, with 12 bases between. The germline V gene has CDR1 SGHRS and CDR2 YFSETQ. The DNA for the CDR3 is TGCGCCAGCAGCTTAACGGAGGCGGTAGAGACCCAGTACTTC. This encodes CASSLTEAVETQYF.